These 11 T cell receptor beta chains originate from one sample sequenced in a study of OX40 agonist ivuxolimab in advanced cancers. Assay used: immunoSEQ multiplex PCR; TCRdb lists only in-frame clones, some missing. The repertoire includes 60,000 to 80,000 clones, roughly four fifths of them detected once, and 3.5% to 5% sits in the top ten. Here the sequenced sample was CD4+ or CD8+ T cells sorted from blood, taken in a trial of the OX40 agonist ivuxolimab. The receptor set was obtained from an adult with an advanced solid tumor such as melanoma, head and neck, liver or kidney cancer.

The gene calls are TRBV5-4 and TRBJ2-7; the D call may be TRBD1 or TRBD2 (6 bases each). Germline-derived CDR1 and CDR2 are SGHNT and YYREEE (reference sequence). V was trimmed by 1 base and J by 5 bases, leaving 13 bases between them. The CDR3 consists of 14 residues. The CDR3 DNA is TGTGCCAGCAGCTTGTGGGGGGCCATACACGAGCAGTACTTC. It translates to CASSLWGAIHEQYF.

To note about this clone: The germline gene is not matched at one end of the junction; a read error may be the cause. The V gene is TRBV2, the J gene TRBJ1-4, with D tentatively TRBD1 (5 bases). Germline CDR1 and CDR2: SNHLY and FYNNEI. This CDR3 contains 14 residues. The CDR3: CASSEDRVNEKLFF. DNA for the CDR3: TGTGCCAGCAGCGAAGACAGAGTTAATGAAAAACTGTTTTTT.

The chain recombines TRBV7-2 with TRBJ1-2, with 7 nucleotides matching TRBD1. V trimming: 5 bases; J trimming: 3 bases; junction bases outside the gene matches: 6. The CDR3 contains 14 residues. Germline CDR1 is SGHTA and CDR2 is FQGNSA. CDR3 DNA: TGTGCCAGCAGCCCCCGGGACAGAGACTATGGCTACACCTTC. Translated: CASSPRDRDYGYTF.

A word on this clone: Other DNA sequences in the same sample also yield this CDR3. This chain uses TRBV7-9 with TRBJ1-4; 9 bases match TRBD1. The CDR3 has 16 residues. Germline CDR1 is SEHNR and CDR2 is FQNEAQ (reference sequence). J gave up 3 bases and V 3 bases, and 5 bases lay outside the gene matches. This CDR3 is CASSFDRGGANEKLFF. In nucleotides, the CDR3 is TGTGCCAGCAGCTTCGACAGGGGGGGAGCTAATGAAAAACTGTTTTTT.

This chain uses TRBV6-1 with TRBJ2-7; perhaps D is TRBD1 or TRBD2 (6 bases each). This CDR3 comprises 12 residues. Looked up from germline, CDR1 is MNHNS and CDR2 is SASEGT. Trimming removed 8 bases from V and 2 bases from J, with 10 bases in between. The CDR3 here is CASGGPTYEQYF. In DNA form, the CDR3 reads TGTGCCAGCGGGGGGCCCACCTACGAGCAGTACTTC.

The gene calls are TRBV6-5 and TRBJ2-7; 10 bases fit TRBD2. The CDR3 runs to 14 residues. Germline V gene sequence: CDR1 MNHEY, CDR2 SVGAGI. The V gene end was trimmed by 7 bases and the J gene end by 0 bases; junction bases not matched to a gene: 3. The CDR3 region has the DNA TGTGCCAGCACCACTAGCGGGAACTCCTACGAGCAGTACTTC. Translating gives CASTTSGNSYEQYF.

The gene calls are TRBV2 and TRBJ1-5; 7 nucleotides align to TRBD1. The CDR3 has 14 amino acids. Germline CDR1 is SNHLY and CDR2 is FYNNEI. Unmatched junction bases numbered 3, after V lost 3 bases and J lost 4 bases. This CDR3 is CASSETGWNQPQHF. For the CDR3, the DNA is TGTGCCAGCAGTGAGACAGGGTGGAATCAGCCCCAGCATTTT.

The chain has TRBV7-2 and TRBJ1-1; possible D gene TRBD1, 5 bases. Germline CDR1 reads SGHTA; CDR2 reads FQGNSA. V lost 2 bases to trimming and J lost 11 bases, with 24 bases between them. The CDR3 sequence is 16 residues long. CDR3 bases: TGTGCCAGCAGCTTACAAACCCAACGTATGGGGGAGGAGGCTTTCTTT. Translation gives CASSLQTQRMGEEAFF.

This chain links TRBV11-3 with TRBJ2-2; TRBD1 matches 8 bases. Germline CDR1 is SGHNT and CDR2 is YENEEA. V shed 5 bases, J shed 5 bases, and the junction held 4 bases outside the gene matches. The CDR3 sequence is 14 residues long. CDR3 residues: CASSARTGTGELFF. The CDR3 nucleotides read TGTGCCAGCAGCGCCCGGACAGGGACCGGGGAGCTGTTTTTT.

The chain couples TRBV28 to TRBJ2-3; the match to TRBD1 covers 8 bases. Per germline, CDR1 MDHEN and CDR2 SYDVKM. The CDR3 length is 19 residues. Unmatched junction bases numbered 18, after V lost 5 bases and J lost 2 bases. CDR3 residues: CASSPLSGGFRKNTDTQYF. The CDR3 DNA reads TGTGCCAGCAGTCCACTTTCAGGGGGCTTCAGGAAAAACACAGATACGCAGTATTTT.

The V call is TRBV6-1, the J call TRBJ2-1; D might be TRBD1 (6 bases). The germline CDR1 and CDR2 sequences are MNHNS and SASEGT. The CDR3 runs to 15 residues. V gave up 7 bases and J gave up 0 bases, with 13 bases separating them. CDR3 protein: CASNNRGSSYNEQFF. CDR3 bases: TGTGCCAGCAATAATAGGGGGAGCTCCTACAATGAGCAGTTCTTC.